Shown below are 13 T cell receptor beta chains from a single sample sequenced in a study of CXCR3-negative and CXCR3-positive naive CD8 T cells (dated by TCRdb to about 2019). General findings and caveats noted by the study authors: Compared with CXCR3-negative naive cells, CXCR3-positive naive cells had TRB CDR3s with higher hydrophobicity (lower Kidera factor 4), lower energy, and higher strength and volume indices.

The sample was run on a NextSeq 550. The Human TCR Profiling Kit (MiLaboratory) was used to make UMI-labeled 5' RACE TRB cDNA libraries. Through TCRdb reprocessing, the reads give one entry per CDR3 protein sequence; DNA is omitted. This sample's table has entries for nearly 90,000 distinct CDR3 sequences. The ten largest clones capture nearly 0.85% of the sample. These receptors' targets are unknown. Sequenced material: naive CXCR3+ CD8+ T cells from blood. According to the study, the label for this sample's cell subset or site signals: CD45RO-CCR7+CD27+CD95- naive CD8+ T cells expressing CXCR3 (TNR3+). The receptors were sampled from a human donor in good health. Some clones in this sample may be carry-over from other donors' samples.

The J gene is TRBJ1-5, the V gene TRBV6-2 or TRBV6-3. CDR3 size: 12 residues. Germline CDR1 and CDR2: MNHEY and SVGEGT. This CDR3 reads CASSDPNQPQHF.

The V gene is TRBV14, the J gene TRBJ2-4; with no DNA, the TCRdb D assignment of TRBD2 cannot be verified. In germline, CDR1 is SGHDN, CDR2 FVKESK. The CDR3 is 16 residues long. CDR3 region: CASSQVKGPAKNIQYF.

The chain links TRBV6-4 to TRBJ1-5. The germline V gene has CDR1 MRHNA and CDR2 SNTAGT. This CDR3 has 15 residues. The CDR3 loop is CASSGRVSHNQPQHF.

The gene calls are TRBV29-1 and TRBJ1-1; TCRdb names TRBD1, which stays unverified in the absence of DNA. Germline values: CDR1 SQVTM, CDR2 ANQGSEA. The CDR3 spans 13 residues. The CDR3 here is CSVETGGITEAFF.

The rearrangement uses TRBV7-9 and TRBJ1-2. This CDR3 has 14 residues. Germline CDR1 and CDR2: SEHNR and FQNEAQ (reference sequence). CDR3 sequence: CASSPRGANYGYTF.

This chain connects TRBV9 to TRBJ2-7. This CDR3 comprises 13 residues. Germline assignment: CDR1 SGDLS and CDR2 YYNGEE. The CDR3 loop reads CASSSKETLMQYF.

The genes are TRBV15 and TRBJ2-1; TCRdb calls TRBD1, which cannot be checked without DNA. There are 14 residues in the CDR3. Looked up from germline, CDR1 is LNHNV and CDR2 is YYDKDF (reference sequence). The CDR3 sequence is CAASPGTGDNEQFF.

This chain connects TRBV5-5 to TRBJ2-7. Germline V lookup: CDR1 SGHKS, CDR2 YYEKEE (reference sequence). This CDR3 contains 13 residues. The CDR3 loop is CASNLQGPYEQYF.

V and J are TRBV21-1 and TRBJ2-5; TCRdb's D gene call, TRBD1, goes unchecked for lack of DNA. TRBV21-1 corresponds to a pseudogene. This CDR3 comprises 16 residues. This CDR3 reads CASSEGNTGYQETQYF.

V is TRBV7-6 and J is TRBJ2-1; the TRBD2 assignment by TCRdb is unverifiable without DNA. The CDR3 is 17 residues long. Germline CDR1 is SGHVS and CDR2 is FNYEAQ. The CDR3 protein is CASSSPPDRSTYNEQFF. The full variable domain, its missing parts supplied by reference TRBV7-6 and TRBJ2-1, is GAGVSQSPRYKVTKRGQDVALRCDPISGHVSLYWYRQALGQGPEFLTYFNYEAQQDKSGLPNDRFSAERPEGSISTLTIQRTEQRDSAMYRCASSSPPDRSTYNEQFFGPGTRLTVL.

The chain is built from TRBV12-3 or TRBV12-4 and TRBJ2-6; the TRBD1 assignment by TCRdb is unverifiable without DNA. The CDR3 loop spans 16 amino acids. The CDR3 spells CASIEAGATGANVLTF.

The CDR3: CASSLEFSRSYEQYF. The gene calls are TRBV5-1 and TRBJ2-7. CDR1 SGHRS and CDR2 YFSETQ come from the germline V gene. This CDR3 spans 15 amino acids.

V is TRBV20-1 and J is TRBJ2-1. The germline gives CDR1 DFQATT, CDR2 SNEGSKA (reference sequence). There are 14 residues in the CDR3. CDR3 sequence reads: CSAPDRGSYNEQFF.